This TCR beta chain was sequenced during a study of STAT5B mutations in CD4+ large granular lymphocyte leukemia. Overall study results and limits: Compared with healthy controls (2/35), patient top clones favored TRBV06 (8/27).

V was clipped by 3 bases and J by 7 bases, with 12 bases between them. The germline V gene has CDR1 GTSNPN and CDR2 SVGIG (reference sequence). The CDR3 is 12 residues long. Some clones are missing from TCRdb's copy, which holds only in-frame ones; the method was immunoSEQ multiplex PCR. The data show tens of thousands of clones, with 84% seen just once and 0.35% held by the top ten. On this clone itself: As yet, its antigen is unknown.

This sequence originates from a human donor in good health. The specimen was CD4+ T cells from blood buffy coats. The chain is built from TRBV30 and TRBJ1-1, with D perhaps matching TRBD1 (5 bases). The CDR3 nucleotides are TGTGCCTGGAGCCCGGGGGTTTATGAAGCTTTCTTT. As protein: CAWSPGVYEAFF.